This TCR beta chain was recorded in a study of blood T cell repertoires in COVID-19. Study-level information: Specimens from acute and convalescent COVID-19 originated in the United States, Italy and Spain. T cells, B-cell-depleted T cells, or PBMCs provided the cDNA or gDNA that served as material.

TCRdb keeps only in-frame clones here, not all; method: immunoSEQ multiplex PCR. The table records about 250,000 clones, 82% of them present only once. Germline CDR1 and CDR2: MNHEY and SMNVEV (reference sequence). The ends were cut back, 6 bases at V and 2 bases at J, with 14 bases in the middle. The CDR3 has 15 amino acids. Sequenced: peripheral blood. The TCR was taken from a woman at least 80 years old with active or convalescent COVID-19. The J gene is TRBJ1-5, the V gene TRBV27, with D possibly being TRBD1 (6 bases). CDR3 DNA: TGTGCCAGCAGCCAGGCTTGGACAGGCAATCAGCCCCAGCATTTT. Translated, it gives CASSQAWTGNQPQHF.